This entry lists 19 T cell receptor beta chains sequenced from one sample in a study of beta chain features in type 1 diabetes (dated by TCRdb to the late 2010s). The library was generated by the immunoSEQ multiplex PCR assay. The entire isolated RNA was reverse transcribed using the High Capacity cDNA Reverse Transcription Kit, and thus expressed TCRB transcripts were sequenced. TCRdb retrieved this table from immuneACCESS and kept in-frame rearrangements only. Not all clones are present; in checked studies, unresolved V genes account for under half, and no reason is known for the remainder. The sample table lists about 340,000 clones, 13% of them with a count of one. The ten largest clones take up roughly 0.015% of the sample. Their cognate antigens are unknown. Paper-wide results and their limitations: A moderate but significant shortening of TCRB CDR3 length was observed in type 1 diabetes patients in all four CD4+ subsets.

The sequencing input was naive CD4+ T cells from blood. The cell subset or site label on this specimen signifies: true naive CD4+ T cells. These receptor sequences come from a woman younger than 35 with type 1 diabetes.

The chain has TRBV5-4 and TRBJ2-5, with a possible D match to TRBD2 (6 bases). Germline V gene sequence: CDR1 SGHNT, CDR2 YYREEE (reference sequence). The CDR3 contains 14 residues. Trimming left V 2 bases short and J 3 bases short, with 11 bases between. The CDR3 sequence is CASSFIGGKETQYF. The DNA for the CDR3 is TGTGCCAGCAGCTTTATCGGGGGAAAAGAGACCCAGTACTTC.

This clone appeared a few times. The rearrangement links TRBV19 to TRBJ2-5; a possible D gene is TRBD1 (7 bases). The CDR3 contains 12 residues. V lost 6 bases and J 3 bases, leaving 8 bases between the germline ends. Germline V lookup: CDR1 LNHDA, CDR2 SQIVND (reference sequence). CDR3 sequence (DNA): TGTGCCAGTAGCAGGGGGGAAGAGACCCAGTACTTC. This sequence encodes CASSRGEETQYF.

This sequence joins TRBV19 and TRBJ2-5, with 9 bases matching TRBD2. The CDR3 sequence is 14 residues long. V shed 4 bases and J 5 bases; nucleotides not matched to a gene: 5. Germline V CDR1 and CDR2: LNHDA, SQIVND (reference sequence). CDR3 residues: CASSSGREGETQYF. CDR3 DNA sequence: TGTGCCAGTAGTAGCGGGAGGGAAGGGGAGACCCAGTACTTC.

The sample holds a few counts of this clone. The chain combines TRBV19 with TRBJ1-1, with unresolved D. V shed 5 bases and J shed 0 bases, with 13 bases lying between them. CDR1 and CDR2 (germline): LNHDA, SQIVND (reference sequence). The CDR3 runs 15 residues. The CDR3 DNA reads as TGTGCCAGTAGTGCATCAGGACTGATGAACACTGAAGCTTTCTTT. It translates to CASSASGLMNTEAFF.

The V call is TRBV10-3, the J call TRBJ2-2, with D tentatively TRBD2 (6 bases). The V end lost 0 bases, the J end lost 2 bases, and 10 bases lay between the germline ends. The CDR3 contains 16 residues. Germline V gene lookup returns CDR1 ENHRY and CDR2 SYGVKD. This CDR3 is CAISESGGANTGELFF. DNA for the CDR3: TGTGCCATCAGTGAGTCGGGGGGAGCTAACACCGGGGAGCTGTTTTTT.

The chain couples TRBV19 to TRBJ2-7; tentatively, D is TRBD1 (5 bases). Per the germline V gene, CDR1 is LNHDA and CDR2 is SQIVND (reference sequence). This CDR3 comprises 17 residues. Trimming took 1 base from V and 5 from J, leaving 21 bases between them. CDR3 DNA sequence: TGTGCCAGTAGTATAGTCCCGACAGCCGCTTACGTGGACGAGCAGTACGTC. It is translated as CASSIVPTAAYVDEQYV.

J is TRBJ1-3 and V is TRBV9; D perhaps matches TRBD1 (6 bases). Trimming pared 2 bases from V and 8 bases from J, leaving 20 bases between. The CDR3 is made up of 16 amino acids. The V gene's germline CDR1 is SGDLS and CDR2 YYNGEE. CDR3 nucleotide sequence: TGTGCCAGCAGCGTCAGGGGAGTTACCACAGCGGACACCATATATTTT. Translating it yields CASSVRGVTTADTIYF.

This chain joins TRBV18 and TRBJ2-1, with TRBD2 matching over 14 bases. V dropped 3 bases and J dropped 9; count of bases not matched to a gene: 7. This CDR3 is built from 16 residues. From germline, CDR1 is KGHSH and CDR2 LQKENI. The CDR3 is CASSPRVGTSGSEQFF. Here the CDR3 DNA reads TGTGCCAGCTCACCCCGGGTCGGGACTAGCGGGAGTGAGCAGTTCTTC.

This chain's CDR3 is CASSQEYSNEQFF. The CDR3 nucleotides read TGTGCCAGCAGCCAAGAGTACAGCAATGAGCAGTTCTTC. The V and J genes are TRBV14 and TRBJ2-1; D gene uncertain. V was trimmed by 0 bases and J by 6 bases, leaving 6 bases between them. The CDR3 length is 13 residues. Germline V gives CDR1 SGHDN, CDR2 FVKESK. Complete variable domain (other parts from reference TRBV14 and TRBJ2-1): EAGVTQFPSHSVIEKGQTVTLRCDPISGHDNLYWYRRVMGKEIKFLLHFVKESKQDESGMPNNRFLAERTGGTYSTLKVQPAELEDSGVYFCASSQEYSNEQFFGPGTRLTVL.

The V gene is TRBV15, the J gene TRBJ2-5, with 7 nucleotides matching TRBD1. The CDR3 has 15 residues. The V segment lost 1 base and the J segment 2 bases; nucleotides outside the gene matches: 4. Germline assignment: CDR1 LNHNV and CDR2 YYDKDF (reference sequence). This CDR3 reads CATSRGGTVQETQYF. Here the CDR3 DNA reads TGTGCCACCAGCAGAGGAGGGACAGTGCAAGAGACCCAGTACTTC. Complete variable domain (other parts from reference TRBV15 and TRBJ2-5): DAMVIQNPRYQVTQFGKPVTLSCSQTLNHNVMYWYQQKSSQAPKLLFHYYDKDFNNEADTPDNFQSRRPNTSFCFLDIRSPGLGDTAMYLCATSRGGTVQETQYFGPGTRLLVL.

The chain joins TRBV7-3 to TRBJ1-4; 8 positions match TRBD1. Looked up from germline, CDR1 is SGHTA and CDR2 is FQGTGA. The CDR3 spans 15 residues. With V trimmed by 3 bases and J by 6 bases, 6 bases remained unmatched. The CDR3 region has the DNA TGTGCCAGCAGCTTCCGGACAGGGAATGATGAAAAACTGTTTTTT. This gives the protein CASSFRTGNDEKLFF.

V and J are TRBV6-5 and TRBJ2-6; TRBD2 matches 9 bases. The CDR3 sequence is 15 residues long. Germline CDR1 reads MNHEY; CDR2 reads SVGAGI. V trimming: 8 bases; J trimming: 3 bases; junction bases outside the gene matches: 5. This CDR3 reads CASGTSGLGANVLTF. The CDR3 coding sequence is TGTGCCAGCGGAACTAGCGGGCTTGGGGCCAACGTCCTGACTTTC.

This clone was seen more than once but under ten times. CDR3 DNA: TGCGCCAGCAGTAAGGGACTTCCGAGCTCCTACAATGAGCAGTTCTTC. Translation: CASSKGLPSSYNEQFF. This chain joins TRBV5-1 and TRBJ2-1; D perhaps matches TRBD2 (6 bases). The CDR3 runs 16 residues. Germline V gene data show CDR1 as SGHRS and CDR2 as YFSETQ. V was shortened by 5 bases and J by 0 bases, with 15 bases between the two germline ends. Combining the CDR3 with reference TRBV5-1 and TRBJ2-1 gives the whole variable domain KAGVTQTPRYLIKTRGQQVTLSCSPISGHRSVSWYQQTPGQGLQFLFEYFSETQRNKGNFPGRFSGRQFSNSRSEMNVSTLELGDSALYLCASSKGLPSSYNEQFFGPGTRLTVL.

The J gene is TRBJ1-2, the V gene TRBV7-3, with D possibly being TRBD1 (5 bases). There are 15 residues in the CDR3. Germline CDR1 and CDR2: SGHTA and FQGTGA. V was trimmed by 3 bases and J by 3 bases, leaving 14 bases between them. CDR3 loop: CASSFQGDSDYGYTF. Here the CDR3 DNA reads TGTGCCAGCAGCTTCCAGGGTGATTCGGACTATGGCTACACCTTC.

This clone was detected only a few times. The V call is TRBV2, the J call TRBJ1-1; a possible D gene is TRBD1 (5 bases). The V and J ends lost 7 bases and 8 bases respectively, with 11 bases between them. The germline CDR1 and CDR2 sequences are SNHLY and FYNNEI. The CDR3 runs 11 residues. The CDR3 bases are TGTGCCAGCACCTTCGGGGGGGAAGCTTTCTTT. It specifies CASTFGGEAFF.

The chain is built from TRBV29-1 and TRBJ2-3; D is unclear. The CDR3 spans 16 residues. CDR1 and CDR2 from the germline V gene are SQVTM and ANQGSEA. V was cut by 4 bases and J by 0 bases, with 17 bases left in between. CDR3: CSVAHRLARSTDTQYF. The CDR3 region has the DNA TGCAGCGTTGCGCATCGACTGGCACGTAGCACAGATACGCAGTATTTT.

This clone was detected a few times. The chain carries TRBV27 and TRBJ2-7; D ambiguous. CDR3 size: 15 residues. Trimming pared 6 bases from V and 7 bases from J, leaving 22 bases between. Germline values: CDR1 MNHEY, CDR2 SMNVEV (reference sequence). The DNA for the CDR3 is TGTGCCAGCAGGCGGCAGGTCGGAATACACGGGGAGCAGTACGTC. The encoded protein is CASRRQVGIHGEQYV.

This rearrangement joins TRBV4-3 to TRBJ1-2; D may be TRBD1 (5 bases). V was pared by 0 bases and J by 7 bases, with 21 bases between. Germline values: CDR1 LGHNA, CDR2 YSLEER. The CDR3 is made up of 17 amino acids. The CDR3 protein is CASSQDLRRDFRFGYTF. For the CDR3, the DNA is TGCGCCAGCAGCCAAGATTTACGCCGGGACTTCCGTTTTGGCTACACCTTC.

This clone was observed a few times. This chain connects TRBV2 to TRBJ1-5; maybe TRBD1 (6 bases). The CDR3 is 15 residues long. Germline loops: CDR1 SNHLY, CDR2 FYNNEI. Trimming left V 5 bases short and J 2 bases short, with 13 bases between. The CDR3: CASSLTGPGNQPQHF. Here the CDR3 DNA reads TGTGCCAGCAGTCTAACAGGGCCCGGCAATCAGCCCCAGCATTTT.